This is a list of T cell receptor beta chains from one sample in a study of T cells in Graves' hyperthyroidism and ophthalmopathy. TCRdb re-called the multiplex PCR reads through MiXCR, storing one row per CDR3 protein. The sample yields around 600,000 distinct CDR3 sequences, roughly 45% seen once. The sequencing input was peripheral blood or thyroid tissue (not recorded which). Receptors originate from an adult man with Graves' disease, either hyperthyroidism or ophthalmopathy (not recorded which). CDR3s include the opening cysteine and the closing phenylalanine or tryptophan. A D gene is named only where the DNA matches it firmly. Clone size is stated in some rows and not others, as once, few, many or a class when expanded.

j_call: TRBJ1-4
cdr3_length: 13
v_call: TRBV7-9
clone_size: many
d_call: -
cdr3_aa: CASSLAMGQQLFF
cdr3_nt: TGTGCCAGCAGCTTAGCGATGGGACAACAACTGTTTTTT

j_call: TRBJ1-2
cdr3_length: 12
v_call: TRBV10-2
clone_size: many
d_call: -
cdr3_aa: CASSDRGTGYTF
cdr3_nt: TGCGCCAGCAGTGACAGGGGAACTGGCTACACCTTC

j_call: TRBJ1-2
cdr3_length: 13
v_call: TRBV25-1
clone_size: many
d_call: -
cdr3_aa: CASSEQGYNGYTF
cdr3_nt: TGTGCCAGCAGTGAACAGGGTTACAATGGCTACACCTTC

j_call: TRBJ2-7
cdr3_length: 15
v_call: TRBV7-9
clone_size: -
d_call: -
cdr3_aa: CASSLGGGRPYEQYF
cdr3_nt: TGTGCCAGCAGCTTAGGGGGGGGGCGACCCTACGAGCAGTACTTC

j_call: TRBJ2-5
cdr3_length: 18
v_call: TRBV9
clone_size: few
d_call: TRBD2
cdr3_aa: CASSVAPLERGGSETQYF
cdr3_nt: TGTGCCAGCAGCGTAGCCCCCTTAGAACGGGGGGGCTCAGAGACCCAGTACTTC

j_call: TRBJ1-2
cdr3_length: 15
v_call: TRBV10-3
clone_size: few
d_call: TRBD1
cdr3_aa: CASSAARQGAGGYTF
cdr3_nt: TGTGCCAGCAGCGCTGCCCGACAGGGGGCGGGTGGCTACACCTTC

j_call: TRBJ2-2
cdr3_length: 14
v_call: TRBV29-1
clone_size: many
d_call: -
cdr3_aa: CSVDPTGNTGELFF
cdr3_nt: TGCAGCGTTGACCCGACAGGGAACACCGGGGAGCTGTTTTTT

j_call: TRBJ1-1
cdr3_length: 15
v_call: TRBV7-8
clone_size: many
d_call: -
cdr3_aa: CASSLEPAMNTEAFF
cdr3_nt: TGTGCCAGCAGCTTAGAGCCAGCCATGAACACTGAAGCTTTCTTT

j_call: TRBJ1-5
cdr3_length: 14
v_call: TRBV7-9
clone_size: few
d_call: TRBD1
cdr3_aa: CASSFGPGGQPQHF
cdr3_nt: TGTGCCAGCAGCTTTGGGCCAGGGGGCCAGCCCCAGCATTTT

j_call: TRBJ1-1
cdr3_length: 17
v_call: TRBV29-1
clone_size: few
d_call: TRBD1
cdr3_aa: CSVPAPTAGTGDTKTFF
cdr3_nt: TGCAGCGTTCCCGCCCCAACAGCCGGGACAGGGGACACAAAGACTTTCTTT

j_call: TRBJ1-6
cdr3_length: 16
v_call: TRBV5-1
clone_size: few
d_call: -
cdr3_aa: CASSLEAEVYNSPLHF
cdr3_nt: TGCGCCAGCAGCTTGGAGGCAGAAGTCTATAATTCACCCCTCCACTTT

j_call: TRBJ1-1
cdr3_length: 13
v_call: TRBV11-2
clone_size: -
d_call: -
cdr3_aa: CASSSGLQPSRPF
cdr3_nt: TGTGCCAGCAGCTCGGGACTCCAACCCTCGCGCCCATTT

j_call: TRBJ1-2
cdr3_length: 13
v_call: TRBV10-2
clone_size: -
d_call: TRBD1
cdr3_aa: CASSSDRGLGYTF
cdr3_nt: TGCGCCAGCAGCTCCGACAGGGGGCTTGGCTACACCTTC

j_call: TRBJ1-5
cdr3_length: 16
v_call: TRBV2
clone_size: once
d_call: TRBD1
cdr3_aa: CASSGPDRNSNQPQHF
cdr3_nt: TGTGCCAGCAGTGGACCGGACAGGAATAGCAATCAGCCCCAGCATTTT

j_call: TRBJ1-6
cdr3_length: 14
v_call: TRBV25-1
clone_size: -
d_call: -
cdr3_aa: CASRAGTKDSPLHF
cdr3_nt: TGTGCCAGCAGGGCCGGGACAAAGGACTCACCCCTCCACTTT

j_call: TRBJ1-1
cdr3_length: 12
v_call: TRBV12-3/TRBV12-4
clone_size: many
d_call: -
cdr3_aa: CASSRASTEAFF
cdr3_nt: TGTGCCAGCTCCAGGGCCAGCACTGAAGCTTTCTTT

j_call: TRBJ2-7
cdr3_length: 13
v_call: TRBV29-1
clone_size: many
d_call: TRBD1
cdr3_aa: CSVEGTGIYEQYF
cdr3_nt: TGCAGCGTTGAGGGGACAGGGATCTACGAGCAGTACTTC

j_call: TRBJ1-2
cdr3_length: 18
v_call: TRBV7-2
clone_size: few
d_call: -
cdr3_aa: CASSLGRPGAGHNYGYTF
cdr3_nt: TGTGCCAGCAGCTTGGGACGTCCGGGGGCTGGGCACAACTATGGCTACACCTTC

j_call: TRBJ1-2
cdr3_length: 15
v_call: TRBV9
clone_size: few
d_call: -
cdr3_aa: CASSGHPPSNYGYTF
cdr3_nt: TGTGCCAGCAGCGGACACCCACCATCTAACTATGGCTACACCTTC

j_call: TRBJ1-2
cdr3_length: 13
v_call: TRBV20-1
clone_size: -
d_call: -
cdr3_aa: CSARQRTNYGYTF
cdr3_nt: TGCAGTGCTAGACAGCGAACTAACTATGGCTACACCTTC

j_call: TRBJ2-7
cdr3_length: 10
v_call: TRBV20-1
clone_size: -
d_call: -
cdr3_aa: CSARTVEQYF
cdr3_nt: TGCAGTGCTAGGACGGTCGAGCAGTACTTC

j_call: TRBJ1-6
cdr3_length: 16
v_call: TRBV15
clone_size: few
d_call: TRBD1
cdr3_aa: CATSREGGQGNSPLHF
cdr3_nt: TGTGCCACCAGCAGAGAGGGGGGACAGGGAAATTCACCCCTCCACTTT

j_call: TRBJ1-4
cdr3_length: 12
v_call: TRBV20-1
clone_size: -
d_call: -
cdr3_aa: CSVAGKNEKLFF
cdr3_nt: TGCAGTGTTGCAGGAAAGAATGAAAAACTGTTTTTT

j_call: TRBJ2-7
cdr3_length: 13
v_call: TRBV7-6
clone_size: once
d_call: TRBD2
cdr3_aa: CASHGTSEREQYF
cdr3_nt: TGTGCTAGCCACGGGACTAGCGAGCGCGAGCAGTACTTC

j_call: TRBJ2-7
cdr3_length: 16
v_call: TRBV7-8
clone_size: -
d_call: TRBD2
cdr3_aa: CASSLAQGLASDEQYF
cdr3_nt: TGTGCCAGCAGCTTAGCGCAGGGACTAGCTTCCGACGAGCAGTACTTC

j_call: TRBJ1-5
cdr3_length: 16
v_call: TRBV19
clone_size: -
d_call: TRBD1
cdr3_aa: CASSDPLAGGSQPQHF
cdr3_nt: TGTGCCAGTAGTGACCCCCTGGCAGGGGGAAGTCAGCCCCAGCATTTT

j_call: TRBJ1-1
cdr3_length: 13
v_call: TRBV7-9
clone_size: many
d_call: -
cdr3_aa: CASTFREGTEAFF
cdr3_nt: TGTGCCAGCACCTTCAGGGAGGGCACTGAAGCTTTCTTT

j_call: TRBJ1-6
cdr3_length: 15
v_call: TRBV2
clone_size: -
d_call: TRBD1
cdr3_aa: CASSLNRGRNSPPHF
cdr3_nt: TGTGCCAGCTCGCTTAACAGGGGGCGGAATTCACCCCCCCACTTT

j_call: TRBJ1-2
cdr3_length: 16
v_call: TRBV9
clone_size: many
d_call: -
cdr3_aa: CASSVDGTPLSSGYTF
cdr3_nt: TGTGCCAGCAGCGTGGACGGAACTCCCCTTTCGAGTGGCTACACCTTC

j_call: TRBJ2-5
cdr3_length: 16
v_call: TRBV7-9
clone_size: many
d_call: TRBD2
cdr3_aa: CASSFGLAGSGETQYF
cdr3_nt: TGTGCCAGCAGCTTCGGCCTAGCGGGTTCCGGCGAGACCCAGTACTTC

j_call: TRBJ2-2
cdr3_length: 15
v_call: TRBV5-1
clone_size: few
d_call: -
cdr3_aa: CASSLSQTRAGELFF
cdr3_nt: TGCGCCAGCAGCTTGAGTCAGACACGGGCCGGGGAGCTGTTTTTT

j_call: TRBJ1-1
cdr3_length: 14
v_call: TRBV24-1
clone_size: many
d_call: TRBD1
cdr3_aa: CATSDSDRGTEAFF
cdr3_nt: TGTGCCACCAGTGACTCGGACAGGGGCACTGAAGCTTTCTTT

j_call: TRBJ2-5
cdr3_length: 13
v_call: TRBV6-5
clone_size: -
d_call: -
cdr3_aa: CASSYFTGETQYF
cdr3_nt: TGTGCCAGCAGTTACTTCACAGGGGAGACCCAGTACTTC

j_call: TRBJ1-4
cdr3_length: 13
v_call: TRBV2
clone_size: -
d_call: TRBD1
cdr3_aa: CASSSDRGPKLFF
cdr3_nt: TGTGCCAGCAGTAGCGACAGGGGTCCAAAACTGTTTTTT

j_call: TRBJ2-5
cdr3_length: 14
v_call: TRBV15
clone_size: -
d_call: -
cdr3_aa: CATSREGLEETQYF
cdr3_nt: TGTGCCACCAGCAGGGAAGGACTTGAAGAGACCCAGTACTTC

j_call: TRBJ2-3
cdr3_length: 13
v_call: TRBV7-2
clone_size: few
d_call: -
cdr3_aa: CASSLTRADTQYF
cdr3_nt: TGTGCCAGCAGCTTAACTCGCGCAGATACGCAGTATTTT

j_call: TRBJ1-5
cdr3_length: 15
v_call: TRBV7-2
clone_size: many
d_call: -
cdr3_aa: CASSLSPGSNQPQHF
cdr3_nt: TGCGCCAGCAGCTTGTCGCCGGGGAGCAATCAGCCCCAGCATTTT

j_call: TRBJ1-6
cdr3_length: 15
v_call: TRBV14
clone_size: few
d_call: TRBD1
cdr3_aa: CASSPRQGRNSPLHF
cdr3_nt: TGTGCCAGCAGCCCCAGACAGGGGAGGAATTCACCCCTCCACTTT

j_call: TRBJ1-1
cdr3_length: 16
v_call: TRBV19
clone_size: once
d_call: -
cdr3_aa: CASSTSRTSMNTEAFF
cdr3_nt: TGTGCCAGTAGTACATCCAGGACTTCAATGAACACTGAAGCTTTCTTT

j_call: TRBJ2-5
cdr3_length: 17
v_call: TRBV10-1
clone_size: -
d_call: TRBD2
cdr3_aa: CASSTSGRPPRGETQYF
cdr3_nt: TGTGCCAGCAGTACTAGCGGGAGGCCACCTAGGGGAGAGACCCAGTACTTC

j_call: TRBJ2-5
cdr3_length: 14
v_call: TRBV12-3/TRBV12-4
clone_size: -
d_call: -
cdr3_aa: CASSFSLVQETQYF
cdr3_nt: TGTGCCAGCAGTTTTAGTCTAGTCCAAGAGACCCAGTACTTC

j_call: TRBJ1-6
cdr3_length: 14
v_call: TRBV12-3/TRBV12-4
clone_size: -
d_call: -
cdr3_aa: CASSLAGTSSPLHF
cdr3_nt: TGTGCCAGCAGTTTAGCAGGGACCAGTTCACCCCTCCACTTT

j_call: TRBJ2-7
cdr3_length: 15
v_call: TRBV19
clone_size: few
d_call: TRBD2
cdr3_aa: CASSARLAGNYEQYF
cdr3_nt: TGTGCCAGCAGTGCCCGACTAGCGGGGAACTACGAGCAGTACTTC

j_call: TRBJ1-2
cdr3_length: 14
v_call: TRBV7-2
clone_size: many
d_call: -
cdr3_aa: CASSLSSAGTGYTF
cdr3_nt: TGTGCCAGCAGCTTATCGTCAGCAGGGACTGGCTACACCTTC

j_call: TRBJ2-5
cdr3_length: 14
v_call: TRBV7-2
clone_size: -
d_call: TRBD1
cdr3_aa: CASSPTGAGGTQYF
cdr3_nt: TGTGCCAGCAGTCCGACAGGGGCAGGGGGGACCCAGTACTTC

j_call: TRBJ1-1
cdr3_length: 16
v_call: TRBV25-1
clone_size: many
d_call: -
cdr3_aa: CASSAPPSLGATEAFF
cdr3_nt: TGTGCCAGCAGTGCCCCACCCTCGCTGGGTGCCACTGAAGCTTTCTTT